This T cell receptor (beta chain) came from a study of blood T cell repertoires in COVID-19. The authors' processing: The assay estimated nucleated cells by amplifying reference gene primers. Profiled with immunoSEQ multiplex PCR; TCRdb holds only in-frame clones, not every one. Clone size and the V and J calls come from that table; the DNA yielded D and trimming. The sample yields tens of thousands of clones, approximately 84% seen once. In germline, CDR1 is WNHNN, CDR2 SYGVQD (reference sequence). The CDR3 consists of 15 residues. Trimming shortened V by 2 bases and J by 4 bases, and 14 bases separated the two germline ends.

The sequence was collected from a man older than 75 in a cohort sampled during active COVID-19. Sequencing was done on a sample of peripheral blood. The chain joins TRBV10-1 to TRBJ1-1, with D maybe TRBD1 (5 bases). The CDR3 region has the DNA TGCGCCAGCAGTGAGACGGGGGGAGGTATCACTGAAGCTTTCTTT. As protein: CASSETGGGITEAFF.